A single sample gave rise to the 23 T cell receptor beta chains below, sequenced in a study of cytomegalovirus exposure and HLA in healthy donors. It was with 60 Vbeta and 13 Jbeta primers that the PCR ran. Repertoires were generated with immunoSEQ multiplex PCR, while TCRdb's copy carries only in-frame clones and drops some. This table has 150,000 to 200,000 clones, roughly 80% appearing once. The specimen sequenced was PBMCs. The receptors stem from a young man in good health and CMV-seronegative.

The genes are TRBV27 and TRBJ2-7; 7 positions agree with TRBD1. Germline CDR1 and CDR2: MNHEY and SMNVEV (reference sequence). The CDR3 spans 13 residues. With 3 bases clipped from V and 4 bases from J, the junction kept 3 bases outside the gene matches. This CDR3 is CASSFSRGYEQYF. In nucleotides, the CDR3 is TGTGCCAGCAGTTTTTCCAGGGGGTACGAGCAGTACTTC.

The chain combines TRBV18 with TRBJ2-7, with a tentative D call TRBD1 (6 bases). Per the germline V gene, CDR1 is KGHSH and CDR2 is LQKENI. The CDR3 spans 15 residues. V lost 6 bases to trimming and J lost 0 bases, with 15 bases between them. DNA for the CDR3: TGTGCCAGCTCTAGACTGCTAGGGGGCTCCTACGAGCAGTACTTC. Translation: CASSRLLGGSYEQYF.

CDR3 nucleotides: TGCGCCAGCAGCTTGGAAGGGGTTCGTGAGCAGTTCTTC. Its translation is CASSLEGVREQFF. This chain links TRBV5-1 with TRBJ2-1, with a tentative D call TRBD1 (5 bases). The ends were cut back, 0 bases at V and 9 bases at J, with 10 bases in the middle. CDR1 is SGHRS, CDR2 YFSETQ, per germline. The length of the CDR3 is 13 residues. The full variable domain, its missing parts supplied by reference TRBV5-1 and TRBJ2-1, is KAGVTQTPRYLIKTRGQQVTLSCSPISGHRSVSWYQQTPGQGLQFLFEYFSETQRNKGNFPGRFSGRQFSNSRSEMNVSTLELGDSALYLCASSLEGVREQFFGPGTRLTVL.

The CDR3: CASSLEGTSGGYEQYF. CDR3 DNA: TGTGCCAGCAGCTTAGAGGGGACTAGCGGGGGCTACGAGCAGTACTTC. J is TRBJ2-7 and V is TRBV11-3; 14 bases are a match to TRBD2. The CDR3 is 16 residues long. Germline CDR1 is SGHNT and CDR2 is YENEEA. With V trimmed by 0 bases and J by 3 bases, 1 base remained unmatched.

This clone was observed a handful of times. J is TRBJ2-5 and V is TRBV9; TRBD2 might be the D (6 bases). CDR1 is SGDLS and CDR2 is YYNGEE in the germline V gene. V was cut by 3 bases and J by 5 bases, with 20 bases left in between. CDR3 size: 16 residues. The CDR3 protein is CASSEPTRGTSETQYF. CDR3 sequence (DNA): TGTGCCAGCAGCGAGCCTACCAGAGGGACTTCGGAGACCCAGTACTTC.

The genes are TRBV19 and TRBJ1-1; 11 bases map to TRBD1. The junction had 6 bases not matched to a gene; V was cut back by 7 bases and J by 5 bases. CDR1 and CDR2 from the germline V gene are LNHDA and SQIVND (reference sequence). This CDR3 has 14 residues. CDR3 sequence reads: CASTKDRGQTEAFF. As DNA, the CDR3 is TGTGCCAGTACCAAGGACAGGGGGCAGACTGAAGCTTTCTTT.

This clone was counted a few times. V gene TRBV2 combines with J gene TRBJ1-6; tentative D call: TRBD1 (5 bases). V was pared by 3 bases and J by 8 bases, with 23 bases between. There are 18 residues in the CDR3. Germline lookup yields CDR1 SNHLY and CDR2 FYNNEI. The CDR3 region has the DNA TGTGCCAGCAGTGATAACACCCAACACTTCCTCAGGGATTCACCCCTCCACTTT. Translation gives CASSDNTQHFLRDSPLHF.

This chain links TRBV6-5 with TRBJ2-3; D is possibly TRBD1 (6 bases). Per germline, CDR1 MNHEY and CDR2 SVGAGI. The V end was cut by 6 bases, the J end by 2 bases, with 15 bases between. The CDR3 contains 15 residues. CDR3 sequence reads: CASSREGGDTDTQYF. The DNA of the CDR3 is TGTGCCAGCAGCCGCGAAGGGGGAGACACAGATACGCAGTATTTT.

This clone showed up just a few times. The gene calls are TRBV18 and TRBJ2-3, with TRBD2 matching 8 bases. The V and J ends lost 0 bases and 4 bases, in that order; junction bases with no gene match: 0. Germline CDR1 KGHSH, CDR2 LQKENI. The CDR3 sequence is 14 residues long. This chain's CDR3 is CASSPPTSADTQYF. The DNA for the CDR3 is TGTGCCAGCTCACCACCGACTAGCGCAGATACGCAGTATTTT. Full variable domain (outside the CDR3, taken from reference TRBV18 and TRBJ2-3): NAGVMQNPRHLVRRRGQEARLRCSPMKGHSHVYWYRQLPEEGLKFMVYLQKENIIDESGMPKERFSAEFPKEGPSILRIQQVVRGDSAAYFCASSPPTSADTQYFGPGTRLTVL.

The gene calls are TRBV7-9 and TRBJ1-1, with D uncertain. The CDR3 runs 14 residues. Germline CDR1 is SEHNR and CDR2 is FQNEAQ (reference sequence). V dropped 2 bases and J dropped 6 bases, with 13 bases sitting between them. The CDR3 DNA reads TGTGCCAGCAGCTTACCGGGAAGCTGGTCTGAAGCTTTCTTT. Translated, it gives CASSLPGSWSEAFF.

A few counts support this clone. The CDR3 sequence: CASSAGQGPTYEQYF. DNA for the CDR3: TGTGCCAGCAGCGCGGGACAGGGGCCCACCTACGAGCAGTACTTC. This chain connects TRBV6-5 to TRBJ2-5, with 10 bases aligning to TRBD1. The J call is uncertain, as TRBJ2-7 better fits the DNA end. There are 15 residues in the CDR3. CDR1 and CDR2 (germline): MNHEY, SVGAGI.

This sequence joins TRBV30 and TRBJ2-3; possibly TRBD2 for D (5 bases). Germline assignment: CDR1 GTSNPN and CDR2 SVGIG (reference sequence). The V end was cut by 1 base, the J end by 5 bases, with 13 bases between. This CDR3 has 14 amino acids. The CDR3 here is CAWSERVVLDTQYF. Here the CDR3 DNA reads TGTGCCTGGAGTGAGAGGGTAGTTCTAGATACGCAGTATTTT.

As to this clone: The same CDR3 also results from other DNA sequences found in this sample. The V gene is TRBV7-6, the J gene TRBJ2-7; 8 bases align to TRBD2. The CDR3 is made up of 17 amino acids. Unmatched junction bases numbered 13, after V lost 2 bases and J lost 4 bases. Germline assignment: CDR1 SGHVS and CDR2 FNYEAQ. CDR3 bases: TGTGCCAGCAGCTTATTGAGTGCGGGAGGTAATGGGTACGAGCAGTACTTC. Its protein is CASSLLSAGGNGYEQYF.

This chain connects TRBV21-1 to TRBJ1-1; the D call in the table, TRBD1, was not verified against the DNA. TRBV21-1 is annotated as a pseudogene. This CDR3 is built from 14 residues. The CDR3 region has the DNA TGTGCCAGCAGCAAAGGGGGCCCGAACACTGAAGCTTTCTTT. Translated: CASSKGGPNTEAFF.

This clone was seen only a few times. The chain links TRBV5-1 to TRBJ2-3; 11 bases map to TRBD2. V was pared by 5 bases and J by 5 bases, with 7 bases of the junction left unmatched. This CDR3 comprises 15 residues. CDR1 and CDR2 (germline): SGHRS, YFSETQ. CDR3 protein: CASSHSGGALDTQYF. For the CDR3, the DNA is TGCGCCAGCAGTCATAGCGGGGGGGCCCTAGATACGCAGTATTTT.

The gene calls are TRBV7-9 and TRBJ1-2; 7 nucleotides match TRBD1. V shed 5 bases, J shed 4 bases, and the junction held 19 bases outside the gene matches. Germline V lookup: CDR1 SEHNR, CDR2 FQNEAQ (reference sequence). The CDR3 has 18 residues. The DNA of the CDR3 is TGTGCCAGCAGCAACGGTCTGTGGTCGCGGACAGGTTCCTATGGCTACACCTTC. Amino acid sequence: CASSNGLWSRTGSYGYTF.

J is TRBJ2-5 and V is TRBV2, with D unresolved. Germline V CDR1 and CDR2: SNHLY, FYNNEI. The V and J ends lost 6 bases and 5 bases respectively, with 13 bases between them. The CDR3 is 13 residues long. The CDR3 loop reads CASSPDLRETQYF. CDR3 nucleotides: TGTGCCAGCAGCCCCGACTTGCGGGAGACCCAGTACTTC.

The chain is built from TRBV9 and TRBJ2-7; TRBD1 is a possible D gene (6 bases). The CDR3 totals 14 residues. V was cut by 3 bases and J by 2 bases, with 12 bases left in between. CDR1 and CDR2 from the germline V gene are SGDLS and YYNGEE. The CDR3 is CASSAGQSPYEQYF. Written as DNA, the CDR3 is TGTGCCAGCAGCGCCGGACAGTCACCCTACGAGCAGTACTTC.

This clone showed up just once. The chain is built from TRBV6-5 and TRBJ1-1; TRBD1 aligns across 9 bases. V lost 6 bases to trimming and J lost 2 bases; unmatched junction nucleotides: 7. Germline V gene data show CDR1 as MNHEY and CDR2 as SVGAGI. This CDR3 is 15 amino acids long. CDR3 nucleotide sequence: TGTGCCAGCAGGGGACAGGGAGAAGGTAACACTGAAGCTTTCTTT. This codes for CASRGQGEGNTEAFF.

The rearrangement joins TRBV7-2 to TRBJ2-1, with 7 bases fitting TRBD1. This CDR3 comprises 15 residues. CDR1 is SGHTA and CDR2 is FQGNSA in the germline V gene. Losses at the gene ends were 3 bases for V and 3 bases for J; bases not matched to a gene: 5. CDR3 sequence (DNA): TGTGCCAGCAGCTTCCGATGGGACAGCTACAATGAGCAGTTCTTC. This translates into CASSFRWDSYNEQFF.

The chain joins TRBV5-1 to TRBJ2-5; TRBD1 agrees at 8 bases. With V trimmed by 2 bases and J by 5 bases, 5 bases remained unmatched. Germline V lookup: CDR1 SGHRS, CDR2 YFSETQ. CDR3 length: 14 amino acids. This CDR3 is CASSFLGQGETQYF. In DNA, the CDR3 is TGCGCCAGCAGCTTCCTCGGACAGGGCGAGACCCAGTACTTC.

The rearrangement uses TRBV28 and TRBJ1-5, with 9 bases lining up with TRBD1. The CDR3 sequence is 17 residues long. CDR1 MDHEN and CDR2 SYDVKM come from the germline V gene. The J segment lost 6 bases and the V segment lost 5 bases, leaving 14 bases of the junction unmatched. The CDR3 region has the DNA TGTGCCAGCAGTCGTGCGTCGGACAGGGGTTGGGCTCAGCCCCAGCATTTT. It encodes CASSRASDRGWAQPQHF.

The CDR3 is CASTEYIEQFF. DNA for the CDR3: TGTGCCAGCACCGAGTATATTGAGCAGTTCTTC. The chain joins TRBV2 to TRBJ2-1, with unresolved D. Deletions cut 7 bases from V and 9 bases from J, with 10 bases between. Germline V lookup: CDR1 SNHLY, CDR2 FYNNEI. The CDR3 contains 11 residues. The full variable domain, its missing parts supplied by reference TRBV2 and TRBJ2-1, is EPEVTQTPSHQVTQMGQEVILRCVPISNHLYFYWYRQILGQKVEFLVSFYNNEISEKSEIFDDQFSVERPDGSNFTLKIRSTKLEDSAMYFCASTEYIEQFFGPGTRLTVL.